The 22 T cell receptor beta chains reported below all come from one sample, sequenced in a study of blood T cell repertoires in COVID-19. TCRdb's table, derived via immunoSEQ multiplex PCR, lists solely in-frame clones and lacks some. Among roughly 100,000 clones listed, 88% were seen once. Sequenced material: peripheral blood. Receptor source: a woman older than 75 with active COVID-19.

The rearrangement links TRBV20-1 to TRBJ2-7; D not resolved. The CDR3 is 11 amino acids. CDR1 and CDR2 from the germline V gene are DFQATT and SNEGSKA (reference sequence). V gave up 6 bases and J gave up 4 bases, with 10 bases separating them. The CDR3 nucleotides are TGCAGTGCCCTTCGTTTTTACGAGCAGTACTTC. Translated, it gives CSALRFYEQYF.

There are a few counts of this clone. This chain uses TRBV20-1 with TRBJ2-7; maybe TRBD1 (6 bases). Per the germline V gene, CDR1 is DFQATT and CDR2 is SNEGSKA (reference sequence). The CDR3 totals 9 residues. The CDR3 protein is CSTGYEQYF. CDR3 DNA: TGCAGCACAGGGTACGAGCAGTACTTC.

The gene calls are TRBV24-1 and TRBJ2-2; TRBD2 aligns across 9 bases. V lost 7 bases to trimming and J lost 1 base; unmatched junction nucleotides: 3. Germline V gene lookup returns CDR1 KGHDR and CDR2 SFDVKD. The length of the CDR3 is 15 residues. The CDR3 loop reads CATRASGMNTGELFF. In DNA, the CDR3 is TGTGCCACCAGGGCTAGCGGGATGAACACCGGGGAGCTGTTTTTT.

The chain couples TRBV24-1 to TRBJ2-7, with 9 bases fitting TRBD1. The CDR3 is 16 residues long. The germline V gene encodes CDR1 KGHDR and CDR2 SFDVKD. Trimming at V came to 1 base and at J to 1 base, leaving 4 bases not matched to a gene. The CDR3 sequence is CATSDLDRGASYEQYF. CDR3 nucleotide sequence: TGTGCCACCAGTGATTTAGACAGGGGGGCTTCCTACGAGCAGTACTTC.

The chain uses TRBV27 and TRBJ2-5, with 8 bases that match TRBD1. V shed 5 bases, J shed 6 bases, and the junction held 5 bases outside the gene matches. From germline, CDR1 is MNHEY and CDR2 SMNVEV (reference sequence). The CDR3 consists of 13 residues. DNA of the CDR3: TGTGCCAGCAGTAATGCAGGGGGCCAGACCCAGTACTTC. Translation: CASSNAGGQTQYF.

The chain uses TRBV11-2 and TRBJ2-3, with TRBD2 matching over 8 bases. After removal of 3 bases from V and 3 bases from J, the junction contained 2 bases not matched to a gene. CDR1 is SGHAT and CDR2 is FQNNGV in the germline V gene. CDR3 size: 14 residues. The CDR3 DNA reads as TGTGCCAGCAGCTTTGGCGGGAGGACAGATACGCAGTATTTT. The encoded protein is CASSFGGRTDTQYF. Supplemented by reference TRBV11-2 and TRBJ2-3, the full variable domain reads EAGVAQSPRYKIIEKRQSVAFWCNPISGHATLYWYQQILGQGPKLLIQFQNNGVVDDSQLPKDRFSAERLKGVDSTLKIQPAKLEDSAVYLCASSFGGRTDTQYFGPGTRLTVL.

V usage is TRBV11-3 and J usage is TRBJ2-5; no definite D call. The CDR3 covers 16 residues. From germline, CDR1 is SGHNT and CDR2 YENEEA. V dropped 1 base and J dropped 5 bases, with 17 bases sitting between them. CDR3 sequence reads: CASSLGYSHARETQYF. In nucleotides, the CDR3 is TGTGCCAGCAGCTTAGGATACTCCCATGCACGGGAGACCCAGTACTTC. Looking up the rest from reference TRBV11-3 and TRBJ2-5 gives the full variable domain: EAGVVQSPRYKIIEKKQPVAFWCNPISGHNTLYWYLQNLGQGPELLIRYENEEAVDDSQLPKDRFSAERLKGVDSTLKIQPAELGDSAVYLCASSLGYSHARETQYFGPGTRLLVL.

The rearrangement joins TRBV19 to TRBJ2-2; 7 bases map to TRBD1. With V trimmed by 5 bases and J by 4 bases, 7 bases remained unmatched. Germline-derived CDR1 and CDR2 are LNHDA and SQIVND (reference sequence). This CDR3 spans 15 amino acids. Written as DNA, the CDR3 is TGTGCCAGTAGTCCCGACAGGGTAGGCACCGGGGAGCTGTTTTTT. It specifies CASSPDRVGTGELFF. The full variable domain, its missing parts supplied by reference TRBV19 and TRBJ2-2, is DGGITQSPKYLFRKEGQNVTLSCEQNLNHDAMYWYRQDPGQGLRLIYYSQIVNDFQKGDIAEGYSVSREKKESFPLTVTSAQKNPTAFYLCASSPDRVGTGELFFGEGSRLTVL.

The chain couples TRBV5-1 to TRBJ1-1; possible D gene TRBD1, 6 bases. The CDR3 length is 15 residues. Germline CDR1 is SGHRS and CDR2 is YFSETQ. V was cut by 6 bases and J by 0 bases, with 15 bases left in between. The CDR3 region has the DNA TGCGCCAGCACACGACAGGCTCCCATGAACACTGAAGCTTTCTTT. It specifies CASTRQAPMNTEAFF.

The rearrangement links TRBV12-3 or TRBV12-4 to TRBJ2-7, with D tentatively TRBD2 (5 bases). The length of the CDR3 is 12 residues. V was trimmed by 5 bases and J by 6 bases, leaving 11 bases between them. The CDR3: CASSPGVGEQYF. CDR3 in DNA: TGTGCCAGCAGTCCCGGGGTGGGCGAGCAGTACTTC.

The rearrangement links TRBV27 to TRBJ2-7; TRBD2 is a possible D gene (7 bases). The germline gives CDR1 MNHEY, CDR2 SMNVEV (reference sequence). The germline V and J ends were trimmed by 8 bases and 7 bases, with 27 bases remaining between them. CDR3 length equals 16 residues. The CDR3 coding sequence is TGTGCCAGCGCTGCCGCGACGGGGAGGGGGGAGCTGGAGCAGTACTTC. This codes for CASAAATGRGELEQYF.

In DNA, the CDR3 is TGTGCCAGCAGCCCACAACAGGGGTCTGGCTACACCTTC. This gives the protein CASSPQQGSGYTF. The chain uses TRBV7-2 and TRBJ1-2, with 7 bases matching TRBD1. The CDR3 loop spans 13 amino acids. The germline CDR1 and CDR2 sequences are SGHTA and FQGNSA. Trimming took 5 bases from V and 7 from J; bases not matched to a gene: 7.

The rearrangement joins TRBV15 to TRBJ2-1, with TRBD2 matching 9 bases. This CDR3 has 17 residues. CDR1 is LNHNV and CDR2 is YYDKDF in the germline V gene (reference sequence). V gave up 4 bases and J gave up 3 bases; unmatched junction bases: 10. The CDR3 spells CATSKETTSGLYNEQFF. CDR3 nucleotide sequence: TGTGCCACCAGCAAAGAGACCACTAGCGGGCTCTACAATGAGCAGTTCTTC. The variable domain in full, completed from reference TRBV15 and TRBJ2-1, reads DAMVIQNPRYQVTQFGKPVTLSCSQTLNHNVMYWYQQKSSQAPKLLFHYYDKDFNNEADTPDNFQSRRPNTSFCFLDIRSPGLGDTAMYLCATSKETTSGLYNEQFFGPGTRLTVL.

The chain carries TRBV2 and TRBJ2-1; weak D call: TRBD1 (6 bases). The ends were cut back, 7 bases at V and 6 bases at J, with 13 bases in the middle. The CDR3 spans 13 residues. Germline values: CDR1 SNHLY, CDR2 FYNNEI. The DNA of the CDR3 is TGTGCCAGCACTAGCACAGGGTTCAATGAGCAGTTCTTC. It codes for CASTSTGFNEQFF.

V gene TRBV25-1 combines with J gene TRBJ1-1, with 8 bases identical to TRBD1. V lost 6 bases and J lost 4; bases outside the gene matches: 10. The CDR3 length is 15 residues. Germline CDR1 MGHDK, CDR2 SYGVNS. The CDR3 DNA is TGTGCCAGCAGCCGACAGGGGTCCCTCGGCACTGAAGCTTTCTTT. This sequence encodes CASSRQGSLGTEAFF.

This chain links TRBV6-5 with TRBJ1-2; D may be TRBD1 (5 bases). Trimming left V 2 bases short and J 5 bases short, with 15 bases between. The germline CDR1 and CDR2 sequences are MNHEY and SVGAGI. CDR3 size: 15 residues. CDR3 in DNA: TGTGCCAGCAGTTACCCCCAGGGCGTGGGGTATGGCTACACCTTC. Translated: CASSYPQGVGYGYTF.

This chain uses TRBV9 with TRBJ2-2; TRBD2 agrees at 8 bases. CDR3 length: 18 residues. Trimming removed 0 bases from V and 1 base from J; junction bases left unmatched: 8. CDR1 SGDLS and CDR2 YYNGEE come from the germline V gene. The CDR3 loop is CASSVEASGRWNTGELFF. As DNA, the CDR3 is TGTGCCAGCAGCGTAGAGGCAAGCGGGAGATGGAACACCGGGGAGCTGTTTTTT.

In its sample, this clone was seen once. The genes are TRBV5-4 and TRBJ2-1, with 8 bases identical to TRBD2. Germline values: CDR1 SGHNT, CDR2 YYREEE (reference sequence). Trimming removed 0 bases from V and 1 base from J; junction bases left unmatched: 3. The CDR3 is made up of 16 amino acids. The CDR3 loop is CASSLGAGGSYNEQFF. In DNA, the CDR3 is TGTGCCAGCAGCTTGGGGGCGGGAGGATCCTACAATGAGCAGTTCTTC.

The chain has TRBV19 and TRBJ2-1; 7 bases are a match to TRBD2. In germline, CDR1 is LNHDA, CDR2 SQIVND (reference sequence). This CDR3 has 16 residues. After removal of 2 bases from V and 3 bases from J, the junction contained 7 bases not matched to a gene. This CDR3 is CASSIPGLTYYNEQFF. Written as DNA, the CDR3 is TGTGCCAGTAGTATACCGGGACTAACTTACTACAATGAGCAGTTCTTC.

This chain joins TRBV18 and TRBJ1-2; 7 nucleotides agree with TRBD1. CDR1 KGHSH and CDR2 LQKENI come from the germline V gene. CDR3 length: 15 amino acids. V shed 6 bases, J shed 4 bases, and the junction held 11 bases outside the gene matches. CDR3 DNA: TGTGCCAGCTCTCGAAACGACAGGGCGAGCTATGGCTACACCTTC. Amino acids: CASSRNDRASYGYTF.

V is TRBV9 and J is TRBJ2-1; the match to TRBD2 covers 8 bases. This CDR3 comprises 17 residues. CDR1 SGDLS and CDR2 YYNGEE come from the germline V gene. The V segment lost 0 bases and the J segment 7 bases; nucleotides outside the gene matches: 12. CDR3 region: CASSVDRGGRKGNEQFF. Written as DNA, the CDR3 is TGTGCCAGCAGCGTAGATAGAGGCGGGAGGAAAGGAAATGAGCAGTTCTTC.

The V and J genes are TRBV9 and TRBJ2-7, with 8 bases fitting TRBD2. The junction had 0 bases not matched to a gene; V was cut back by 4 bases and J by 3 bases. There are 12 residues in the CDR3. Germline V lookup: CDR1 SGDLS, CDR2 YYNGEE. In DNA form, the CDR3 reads TGTGCCAGCAGCACTAGCGGCTACGAGCAGTACTTC. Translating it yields CASSTSGYEQYF.